This T cell receptor beta chain was retrieved from a study of cytomegalovirus exposure and HLA in healthy donors. In the study overall: One earlier analysis, a look at 200 million or so T cells, found about 100 million unique TCR beta sequences.

The CDR3 contains 15 residues. Per germline, CDR1 SNHLY and CDR2 FYNNEI. The V gene lost 6 bases and the J gene lost 5 bases, with 20 bases spanning the gap. In the PCR, 60 Vbeta and 13 Jbeta primers were used. Produced via immunoSEQ multiplex PCR; TCRdb's table is partial and in-frame only. Among more than 150,000 clones listed, 70% to 85% were seen once. Study-wide findings and caveats: Donors were assumed by presence/absence analyses to have roughly uniform sequencing depth. There were some public TCRs occurring in many donors, but most TCR sequences were rare.

This clone was seen more than once but under ten times. Its antigen is as yet unknown. The receptor was isolated from a man younger than 35 in good health and CMV-seronegative. Sequencing was done on a sample of PBMCs. The genes are TRBV2 and TRBJ2-7; possibly TRBD2 for D (7 bases). This CDR3 reads CASSGRTRGMDEQYF. In DNA form, the CDR3 reads TGTGCCAGCAGCGGGAGGACAAGGGGGATGGACGAGCAGTACTTC.